The TCR beta chain under discussion was sequenced for a study of T cells in Graves' hyperthyroidism and ophthalmopathy. Amplification targeted TCR beta CDR3 regions from RNA transcripts. With the HTBI primer set, the TCR CDR3 went through a first round of RT-PCR. TCRdb re-derived calls from the multiplex PCR reads in MiXCR, one entry per CDR3 protein. The sample includes more than 300,000 distinct CDR3 sequences, about a sixth seen only once; the top ten take around 35%. Germline assignment: CDR1 PRHDT and CDR2 FYEKMQ (reference sequence). CDR3 length equals 18 residues. V was clipped by 0 bases and J by 5 bases; unmatched bases: 14. Patients were aged 18 to 65, had disease duration under 2 months, and had newly diagnosed hyperthyroidism. Exclusion of a patient resulted from uncontrolled infection, other autoimmune disease, pregnancy or lactation. This clonotype was seen ten or more times. Its target is unknown.

Study-wide results and limits: Ophthalmopathy could be told apart from stable hyperthyroidism with a 13 V-J model. Within blood appeared most thyroid clonotypes that had expanded above 0.001.

The TCR sequence derives from a young woman with Graves' hyperthyroidism that later progressed to Graves' ophthalmopathy. The rearrangement uses TRBV13 and TRBJ2-7, with 9 bases fitting TRBD1. The sequenced sample was blood. Here the CDR3 reads CASSLGRGPGQGEDEQYF. CDR3 nucleotide sequence: TGTGCCAGCAGCTTAGGCCGAGGCCCGGGACAGGGAGAGGACGAGCAGTACTTC.